The 27 T cell receptor beta chains below come from one sample, sequenced in a study of OX40 agonist ivuxolimab in advanced cancers. Clones were read by immunoSEQ multiplex PCR, and TCRdb kept only the in-frame ones, dropping some. The table lists 70,000 to 100,000 clones, 89% of them singletons. Here the sequenced sample was CD4+ or CD8+ T cells sorted from blood, taken in a trial of the OX40 agonist ivuxolimab. Receptors originate from an adult with an advanced solid tumor such as melanoma, head and neck, liver or kidney cancer.

This chain's CDR3 is CASSQERASGTTVDTQYF. The CDR3 coding sequence is TGCGCCAGCAGCCAAGAACGGGCTAGCGGAACCACGGTGGATACGCAGTATTTT. The chain employs TRBV4-1 and TRBJ2-3; 7 bases map to TRBD2. Germline CDR1 reads MGHRA; CDR2 reads YSYEKL. This CDR3 contains 18 residues. V lost 0 bases to trimming and J lost 6 bases; unmatched junction nucleotides: 15.

This chain links TRBV29-1 with TRBJ2-5, with D hard to call. The CDR3 has 12 residues. CDR1 and CDR2 from the germline V gene are SQVTM and ANQGSEA. V was trimmed by 4 bases and J by 8 bases, leaving 14 bases between them. This CDR3 reads CSVVSDGRTQYF. CDR3 coding DNA: TGCAGCGTTGTATCGGACGGACGAACCCAGTACTTC.

This clone appeared once. This chain links TRBV6-1 with TRBJ2-7, with a tentative D call TRBD2 (6 bases). CDR3 length equals 14 residues. Per germline, CDR1 MNHNS and CDR2 SASEGT. With 4 bases removed from V and 5 bases from J, the gap between germline ends came to 15 bases. CDR3 coding DNA: TGTGCCAGCAGTGTTCGGAGCGGGCGGGACGAGCAGTACTTC. It specifies CASSVRSGRDEQYF.

This chain joins TRBV7-8 and TRBJ2-6; D unclear. V was pared by 3 bases and J by 1 base, with 7 bases between. This CDR3 has 15 residues. Per germline, CDR1 SGHVS and CDR2 FQNEAQ. In DNA form, the CDR3 reads TGTGCCAGCAGCTTGTTGGGGTCTGGGGCCAACGTCCTGACTTTC. It is translated as CASSLLGSGANVLTF.

The rearrangement links TRBV4-1 to TRBJ1-4, with 9 bases aligning to TRBD1. The V segment lost 4 bases and the J segment 2 bases; nucleotides outside the gene matches: 2. There are 15 residues in the CDR3. CDR1 is MGHRA, CDR2 YSYEKL, per germline. CDR3 nucleotides: TGCGCCAGCAGCCCACAGGGGGCGACTAATGAAAAACTGTTTTTT. It codes for CASSPQGATNEKLFF.

The chain recombines TRBV19 with TRBJ2-7; D is ambiguous. The CDR3 consists of 15 residues. In germline, CDR1 is LNHDA, CDR2 SQIVND (reference sequence). Trimming removed 0 bases from V and 2 bases from J, with 11 bases in between. CDR3 sequence reads: CASSIDRVGPYEQYF. DNA of the CDR3: TGTGCCAGTAGTATAGATAGGGTGGGCCCCTACGAGCAGTACTTC.

This clone showed up just once. The chain combines TRBV4-3 with TRBJ2-1; D is undetermined. There are 15 residues in the CDR3. Germline CDR1 reads LGHNA; CDR2 reads YSLEER. V was cut by 3 bases and J by 1 base, with 10 bases left in between. For the CDR3, the DNA is TGCGCCAGCAGCCAGGATTTCGAGTCCTACAATGAGCAGTTCTTC. Translated: CASSQDFESYNEQFF.

V usage is TRBV6-5 and J usage is TRBJ1-1, with no clear D. CDR3 length equals 14 residues. V lost 2 bases to trimming and J lost 1 base, with 8 bases between them. Germline V lookup: CDR1 MNHEY, CDR2 SVGAGI. The CDR3 region has the DNA TGTGCCAGCAGTTACGGCCCCGGGAACACTGAAGCTTTCTTT. It specifies CASSYGPGNTEAFF.

CDR3 nucleotides: TGTGCCAGCAGCCTAGGCCTTTCACCCCTCCACTTT. Amino acid sequence: CASSLGLSPLHF. The gene calls are TRBV5-6 and TRBJ1-6; no clear D gene. V shed 4 bases and J shed 9 bases, with 8 bases lying between them. This CDR3 contains 12 residues. The V gene's germline CDR1 is SGHDT and CDR2 YYEEEE.

V is TRBV18 and J is TRBJ2-5; D may be TRBD1 or TRBD2 (5 bases each). Matching the DNA end better, TRBJ2-7 makes the J call doubtful. There are 15 residues in the CDR3. Germline V gene data show CDR1 as KGHSH and CDR2 as LQKENI. The CDR3 region is CASSPQAGTRYEQYF. DNA for the CDR3: TGTGCCAGCTCACCCCAGGCCGGGACCCGCTACGAGCAGTACTTC.

This chain joins TRBV10-3 and TRBJ2-1, with TRBD2 identical over 14 bases. J was trimmed by 3 bases and V by 10 bases; bases with no gene match: 11. CDR1 ENHRY and CDR2 SYGVKD come from the germline V gene. The CDR3 runs 17 residues. The CDR3 sequence: CATTGTSGSSFYNEQFF. The CDR3 DNA sequence: TGTGCCACAACCGGGACTAGCGGGAGTTCGTTCTACAATGAGCAGTTCTTC.

This chain uses TRBV10-3 with TRBJ2-1; 11 nucleotides align to TRBD1. There are 15 residues in the CDR3. Germline CDR1 is ENHRY and CDR2 is SYGVKD. V lost 6 bases and J lost 7; bases outside the gene matches: 8. In DNA form, the CDR3 reads TGTGCCATCAGCCCCTCCGGACAGGGGGCGAATGAGCAGTTCTTC. Its translation: CAISPSGQGANEQFF.

This clone occurred once. This chain joins TRBV28 and TRBJ2-1; maybe TRBD2 (5 bases). Deletions cut 6 bases from V and 14 bases from J, with 20 bases between. Germline values: CDR1 MDHEN, CDR2 SYDVKM. This CDR3 has 13 amino acids. The CDR3 is CASSSPGVRFEFF. CDR3 nucleotides: TGTGCCAGCAGCTCCCCCGGGGTTCGTTTTGAGTTCTTC.

The chain has TRBV12-5 and TRBJ2-5, with D perhaps matching TRBD1 (5 bases). Germline CDR1 is LGHNT and CDR2 is FRNRAP. V lost 1 base, J lost 2 bases, and 11 bases lay in between. The CDR3 loop spans 15 amino acids. Here the CDR3 DNA reads TGTGCTAGTGGTTTGGGTGCAGGGCAGCAAGAGACCCAGTACTTC. Protein sequence: CASGLGAGQQETQYF.

Only one count was recorded for this clone. This chain's CDR3 is CASSLEPGRSRGHGYTF. The CDR3 DNA reads as TGCGCCAGCAGCTTGGAGCCAGGGAGGTCCAGGGGACATGGCTACACCTTC. This chain connects TRBV5-1 to TRBJ1-2; tentative D call: TRBD1 (6 bases). The length of the CDR3 is 17 residues. In germline, CDR1 is SGHRS, CDR2 YFSETQ. The V gene lost 0 bases and the J gene lost 6 bases, with 21 bases spanning the gap. The complete variable domain, with remaining parts taken from reference TRBV5-1 and TRBJ1-2, reads KAGVTQTPRYLIKTRGQQVTLSCSPISGHRSVSWYQQTPGQGLQFLFEYFSETQRNKGNFPGRFSGRQFSNSRSEMNVSTLELGDSALYLCASSLEPGRSRGHGYTFGSGTRLTVV.

The rearrangement joins TRBV25-1 to TRBJ1-2, with D unresolved. CDR1 MGHDK and CDR2 SYGVNS come from the germline V gene. The length of the CDR3 is 15 residues. The V end was cut by 3 bases, the J end by 4 bases, with 15 bases between. CDR3 amino acids: CASSDNPKGFYGYTF. CDR3 sequence (DNA): TGTGCCAGCAGTGATAATCCTAAGGGATTCTATGGCTACACCTTC.

The CDR3 DNA is TGCGCCAGCAGCTCCTTAGCGGGAGGCGGCACAGATACGCAGTATTTT. Amino acids: CASSSLAGGGTDTQYF. The genes are TRBV5-1 and TRBJ2-3; 10 bases are shared with TRBD2. Per the germline V gene, CDR1 is SGHRS and CDR2 is YFSETQ. The V gene end was trimmed by 3 bases and the J gene end by 1 base; junction bases not matched to a gene: 5. The CDR3 sequence is 16 residues long.

Here the CDR3 reads CASSVEAAGRTGELFF. The CDR3 nucleotides read TGTGCCAGCAGCGTAGAGGCAGCGGGCCGAACCGGGGAGCTGTTTTTT. V gene TRBV9 combines with J gene TRBJ2-2; D might be TRBD2 (6 bases). Germline values: CDR1 SGDLS, CDR2 YYNGEE. This CDR3 spans 16 amino acids. V was pared by 0 bases and J by 5 bases, with 14 bases between.

This chain connects TRBV2 to TRBJ1-2; no clear D gene. The CDR3 length is 11 residues. V was cut by 9 bases and J by 4 bases, with 9 bases left in between. The germline CDR1 and CDR2 sequences are SNHLY and FYNNEI. The CDR3 region has the DNA TGTGCCAGTACACTTCTCTATGGCTACACCTTC. It translates to CASTLLYGYTF. Based on the CDR3 plus reference TRBV2 and TRBJ1-2, the full variable domain is EPEVTQTPSHQVTQMGQEVILRCVPISNHLYFYWYRQILGQKVEFLVSFYNNEISEKSEIFDDQFSVERPDGSNFTLKIRSTKLEDSAMYFCASTLLYGYTFGSGTRLTVV.

This clone was recorded only once. The chain combines TRBV30 with TRBJ2-3; no clear D gene. Trimming left V 1 base short and J 4 bases short, with 3 bases between. CDR1 and CDR2 (germline): GTSNPN, SVGIG (reference sequence). The CDR3 has 11 amino acids. Here the CDR3 reads CAWSASDTQYF. The CDR3 region has the DNA TGTGCCTGGAGTGCATCAGATACGCAGTATTTT. Based on the CDR3 plus reference TRBV30 and TRBJ2-3, the full variable domain is SQTIHQWPATLVQPVGSPLSLECTVEGTSNPNLYWYRQAAGRGLQLLFYSVGIGQISSEVPQNLSASRPQDRQFILSSKKLLLSDSGFYLCAWSASDTQYFGPGTRLTVL.

CDR3 nucleotides: TGTGCCAGCAGCCCGGACAGGGGGGGCTTAGGCTACACCTTC. This gives the protein CASSPDRGGLGYTF. The chain employs TRBV6-5 and TRBJ1-2; 10 nucleotides agree with TRBD1. CDR1 MNHEY and CDR2 SVGAGI come from the germline V gene. V lost 6 bases and J lost 8; bases outside the gene matches: 9. This CDR3 is built from 14 residues.

The chain employs TRBV15 and TRBJ2-2; D might be TRBD2 (6 bases). CDR3 length equals 16 residues. From germline, CDR1 is LNHNV and CDR2 YYDKDF (reference sequence). V shed 1 base and J shed 1 base, with 10 bases lying between them. The CDR3 DNA reads TGTGCCACCAGCAGAGGTGGTAGCGGGAACACCGGGGAGCTGTTTTTT. Residues: CATSRGGSGNTGELFF.

V and J are TRBV19 and TRBJ2-5; no clear D. Germline V gene sequence: CDR1 LNHDA, CDR2 SQIVND (reference sequence). Trimming pared 5 bases from V and 2 bases from J, leaving 12 bases between. The CDR3 has 14 residues. The CDR3 region has the DNA TGTGCCAGTAGTGTCACACTGGCACAAGAGACCCAGTACTTC. Amino acids: CASSVTLAQETQYF.

This clone was observed a handful of times. The chain joins TRBV7-2 to TRBJ1-1; maybe TRBD1 (6 bases). This CDR3 is 16 amino acids long. Trimming removed 0 bases from V and 4 bases from J, with 15 bases in between. Germline values: CDR1 SGHTA, CDR2 FQGNSA. CDR3 sequence: CASSLALRGTSTEAFF. The CDR3 DNA reads as TGTGCCAGCAGCTTAGCGCTTAGGGGGACTAGCACTGAAGCTTTCTTT.

This sequence joins TRBV19 and TRBJ1-5; 12 positions match TRBD1. With V trimmed by 4 bases and J by 5 bases, 3 bases remained unmatched. The CDR3 consists of 15 residues. CDR1 and CDR2 from the germline V gene are LNHDA and SQIVND (reference sequence). This CDR3 reads CASSSGTGGYQPQHF. The CDR3 coding sequence is TGTGCCAGTAGTAGCGGGACAGGGGGCTATCAGCCCCAGCATTTT.

The rearrangement links TRBV14 to TRBJ2-7; D might be TRBD2 (6 bases). Trimming pared 4 bases from V and 2 bases from J, leaving 12 bases between. The CDR3 extends over 14 amino acids. In germline, CDR1 is SGHDN, CDR2 FVKESK. CDR3 loop: CASSRVGGTYEQYF. The CDR3 DNA sequence: TGTGCCAGCAGCCGGGTTGGCGGGACCTACGAGCAGTACTTC.

The V and J genes are TRBV27 and TRBJ1-1; D gene uncertain. Germline values: CDR1 MNHEY, CDR2 SMNVEV (reference sequence). V was trimmed by 3 bases and J by 1 base, leaving 6 bases between them. The CDR3 spans 13 residues. The CDR3 protein is CASSFSENTEAFF. The DNA of the CDR3 is TGTGCCAGCAGTTTTTCAGAGAACACTGAAGCTTTCTTT.